This T cell receptor (beta chain) was recovered during a study of cytomegalovirus exposure and HLA in healthy donors. General study results and limits: It emerged from a later analysis that several of the most significant clusters appeared to be linked to common viral pathogens. Most TCR sequences were rare, but some public TCRs occurred in many donors. In an earlier analysis, most TCR beta V segments were productive about 87% or about 30% of the time.

CDR1 is SGHDT, CDR2 YYEEEE, per germline. The ends were cut back, 4 bases at V and 1 base at J, with 14 bases in the middle. The CDR3 sequence is 15 residues long. The PCR employed 60 Vbeta primers together with 13 Jbeta primers. The assay was immunoSEQ multiplex PCR, and TCRdb's table has in-frame clones only and misses some. Among over 150,000 clones listed, around 70% were seen once. As concerns this clone: Its antigen remains unknown.

The TCR was taken from a male donor in good health and CMV-seronegative. The chain joins TRBV5-6 to TRBJ2-5; D might be TRBD2 (6 bases). Sequencing was done on a sample of PBMCs. CDR3 sequence: CASSEGMGGQETQYF. In DNA, the CDR3 is TGTGCCAGCAGCGAAGGCATGGGGGGCCAAGAGACCCAGTACTTC.